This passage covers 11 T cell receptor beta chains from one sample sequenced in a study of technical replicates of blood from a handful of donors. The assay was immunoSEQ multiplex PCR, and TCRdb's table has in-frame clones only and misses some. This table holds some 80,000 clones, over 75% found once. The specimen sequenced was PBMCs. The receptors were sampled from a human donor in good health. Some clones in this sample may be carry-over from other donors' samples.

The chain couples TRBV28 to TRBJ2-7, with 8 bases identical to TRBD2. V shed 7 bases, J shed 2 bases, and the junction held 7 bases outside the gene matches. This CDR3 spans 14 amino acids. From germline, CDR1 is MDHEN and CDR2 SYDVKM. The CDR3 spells CASTLGTSAYEQYF. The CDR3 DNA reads TGTGCCAGCACCCTGGGGACTAGTGCCTACGAGCAGTACTTC. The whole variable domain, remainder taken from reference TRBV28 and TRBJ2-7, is DVKVTQSSRYLVKRTGEKVFLECVQDMDHENMFWYRQDPGLGLRLIYFSYDVKMKEKGDIPEGYSVSREKKERFSLILESASTNQTSMYLCASTLGTSAYEQYFGPGTRLTVT.

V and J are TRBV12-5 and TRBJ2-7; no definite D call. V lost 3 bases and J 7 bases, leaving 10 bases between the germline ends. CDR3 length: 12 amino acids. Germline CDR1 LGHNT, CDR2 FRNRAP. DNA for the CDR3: TGTGCTAGTGGTTTTTATCCGAGGGAGCAGTACTTC. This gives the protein CASGFYPREQYF.

CDR3 sequence: CASSQQGGIGTEAFF. The CDR3 bases are TGCGCCAGCAGCCAACAGGGGGGTATTGGCACTGAAGCTTTCTTT. The rearrangement uses TRBV5-1 and TRBJ1-1; 8 nucleotides match TRBD1. J lost 4 bases, V lost 4 bases, and 9 bases had no gene match. This CDR3 region has 15 residues. The germline gives CDR1 SGHRS, CDR2 YFSETQ.

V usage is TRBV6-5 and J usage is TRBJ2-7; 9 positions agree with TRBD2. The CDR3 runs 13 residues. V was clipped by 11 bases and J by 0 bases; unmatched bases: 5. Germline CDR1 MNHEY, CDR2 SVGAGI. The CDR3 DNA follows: TGTGCCGTCGGACTAGCGTTCTCCTACGAGCAGTACTTC. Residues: CAVGLAFSYEQYF.

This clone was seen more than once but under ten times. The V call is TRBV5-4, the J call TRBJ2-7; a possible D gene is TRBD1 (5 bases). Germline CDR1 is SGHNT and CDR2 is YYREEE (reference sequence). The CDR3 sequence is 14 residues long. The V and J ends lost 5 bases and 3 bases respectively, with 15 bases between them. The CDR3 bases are TGTGCCAGCAGGGCTAAGGGGCAGGGCTACGAGCAGTACTTC. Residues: CASRAKGQGYEQYF.

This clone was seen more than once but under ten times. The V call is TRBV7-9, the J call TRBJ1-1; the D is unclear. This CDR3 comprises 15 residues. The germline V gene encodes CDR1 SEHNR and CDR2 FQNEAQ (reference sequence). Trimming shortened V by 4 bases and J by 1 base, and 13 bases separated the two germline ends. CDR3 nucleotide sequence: TGTGCCAGCAGCTCAAAGGGAGGCTCGAACACTGAAGCTTTCTTT. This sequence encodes CASSSKGGSNTEAFF.

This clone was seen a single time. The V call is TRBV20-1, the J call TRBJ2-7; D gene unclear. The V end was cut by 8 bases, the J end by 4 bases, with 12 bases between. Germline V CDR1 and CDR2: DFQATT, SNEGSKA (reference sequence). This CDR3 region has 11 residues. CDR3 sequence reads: CSTPDCYEQYF. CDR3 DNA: TGCAGTACCCCCGACTGTTACGAGCAGTACTTC.

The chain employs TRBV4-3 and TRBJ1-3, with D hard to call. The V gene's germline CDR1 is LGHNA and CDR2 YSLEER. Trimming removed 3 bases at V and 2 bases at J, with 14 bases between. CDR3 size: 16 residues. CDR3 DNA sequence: TGCGCCAGCAGCCATTACGCCAGGCAGACTGGAAACACCATATATTTT. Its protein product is CASSHYARQTGNTIYF.

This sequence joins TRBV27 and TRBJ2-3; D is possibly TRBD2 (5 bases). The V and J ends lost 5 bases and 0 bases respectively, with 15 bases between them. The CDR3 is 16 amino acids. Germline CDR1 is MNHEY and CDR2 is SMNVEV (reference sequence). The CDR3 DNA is TGTGCCAGCAGTCCCCAATGGGGAGAGAGCACAGATACGCAGTATTTT. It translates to CASSPQWGESTDTQYF.

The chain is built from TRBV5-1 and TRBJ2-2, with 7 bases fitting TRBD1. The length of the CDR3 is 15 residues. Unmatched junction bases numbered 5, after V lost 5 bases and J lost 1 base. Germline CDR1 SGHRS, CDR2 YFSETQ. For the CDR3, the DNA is TGCGCCAGCAGATCCGGGACAGTGAACACCGGGGAGCTGTTTTTT. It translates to CASRSGTVNTGELFF.

Here the CDR3 reads CASSRDRERSIQYF. As DNA, the CDR3 is TGTGCCAGCAGCCGGGACAGGGAAAGGAGCATTCAGTACTTC. The genes are TRBV6-5 and TRBJ2-4, with 9 bases that match TRBD1. The CDR3 loop spans 14 amino acids. The germline V gene encodes CDR1 MNHEY and CDR2 SVGAGI. Unmatched junction bases numbered 9, after V lost 6 bases and J lost 9 bases.